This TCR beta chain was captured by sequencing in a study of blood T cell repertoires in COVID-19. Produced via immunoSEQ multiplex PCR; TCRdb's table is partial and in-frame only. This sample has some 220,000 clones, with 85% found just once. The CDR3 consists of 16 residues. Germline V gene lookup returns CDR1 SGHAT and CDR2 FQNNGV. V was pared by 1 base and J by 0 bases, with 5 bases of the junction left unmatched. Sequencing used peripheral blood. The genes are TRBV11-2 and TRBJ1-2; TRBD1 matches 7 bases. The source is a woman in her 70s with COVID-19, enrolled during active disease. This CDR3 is CASSLARDSTNYGYTF. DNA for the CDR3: TGTGCCAGCAGCTTAGCCCGGGACAGCACTAACTATGGCTACACCTTC.